The rows below give T cell receptor beta chains drawn from one sample of a study of cytomegalovirus exposure and HLA in healthy donors. Profiling relied on immunoSEQ multiplex PCR, and the TCRdb table lists in-frame clones only, not all of them. The top ten hold under 2% of the sample, which has over 85,000 clones, about 92% seen once. Sequenced input: PBMCs. The receptors shown here come from a woman between 18 and 30 years old in good health and CMV-seronegative. CDR3s include the opening cysteine and the closing phenylalanine or tryptophan. Each record gives: J gene, D gene, V gene, clone size, CDR3 protein, CDR3 DNA. D genes are given only for firm matches. Clone size is stated in some rows and not others, as once, few, many or a class when expanded.

J: TRBJ2-1
D: TRBD2
V: TRBV7-9
size: .
CDR3: CASSLAGTSHEQFF
DNA: TGTGCCAGCAGCTTGGCCGGGACTAGTCATGAGCAGTTCTTC

J: TRBJ1-2
D: TRBD1
V: TRBV28
size: .
CDR3: CASSPPTGNYGYTF
DNA: TGTGCCAGCAGTCCTCCGACAGGGAACTATGGCTACACCTTC

J: TRBJ2-2
D: .
V: TRBV6-5
size: .
CDR3: CASSYSSRSGTGELFF
DNA: TGTGCCAGCAGTTACTCGTCCCGCTCGGGGACCGGGGAGCTGTTTTTT

J: TRBJ1-5
D: .
V: TRBV14
size: .
CDR3: CASSQVGRNQPQHF
DNA: TGTGCCAGCAGCCAAGTGGGCCGTAATCAGCCCCAGCATTTT

J: TRBJ1-2
D: .
V: TRBV6-6
size: .
CDR3: CASSWDTDNYGYTF
DNA: TGTGCCAGCAGTTGGGACACCGATAACTATGGCTACACCTTC

J: TRBJ1-1
D: .
V: TRBV28
size: .
CDR3: CASDGEGEAFF
DNA: TGTGCCAGCGACGGGGAGGGTGAAGCTTTCTTT

J: TRBJ2-3
D: TRBD1
V: TRBV7-2
size: .
CDR3: CASSLEGQGIGTQYF
DNA: TGTGCCAGCAGCTTAGAAGGACAGGGGATAGGTACGCAGTATTTT

J: TRBJ1-1
D: .
V: TRBV7-2
size: .
CDR3: CASSLVLYTEAFF
DNA: TGTGCCAGCAGCTTAGTTCTATACACTGAAGCTTTCTTT

J: TRBJ2-5
D: .
V: TRBV5-1
size: .
CDR3: CASRYRVGQETQYF
DNA: TGCGCCAGCAGGTACAGGGTTGGACAAGAGACCCAGTACTTC

J: TRBJ1-1
D: TRBD1
V: TRBV4-3
size: .
CDR3: CASSQRDRRYTEAFF
DNA: TGCGCCAGCAGCCAACGGGACAGGCGATACACTGAAGCTTTCTTT

J: TRBJ1-1
D: TRBD1
V: TRBV30
size: .
CDR3: CAWDRDRLFTEAFF
DNA: TGTGCCTGGGACAGGGATAGACTATTCACTGAAGCTTTCTTT

J: TRBJ1-2
D: TRBD1
V: TRBV28
size: .
CDR3: CASTPTGGFGYGYTF
DNA: TGTGCCAGCACCCCGACAGGGGGCTTCGGCTATGGCTACACCTTC

J: TRBJ1-4
D: .
V: TRBV7-2
size: .
CDR3: CASSRSTGATNEKLFF
DNA: TGTGCCAGCAGCCGCAGCACAGGTGCAACTAATGAAAAACTGTTTTTT

J: TRBJ2-7
D: TRBD1
V: TRBV19
size: .
CDR3: CASAPPGQGYEEQYF
DNA: TGTGCCAGTGCCCCGCCGGGACAGGGGTATGAAGAGCAGTACTTC

J: TRBJ1-1
D: .
V: TRBV5-6
size: .
CDR3: CASSTLNRAIMNTEAFF
DNA: TGTGCCAGCAGTACCTTGAACAGGGCGATAATGAACACTGAAGCTTTCTTT

J: TRBJ2-3
D: .
V: TRBV6-5
size: .
CDR3: CASSPSTDTQYF
DNA: TGTGCCAGCAGTCCGTCGACAGATACGCAGTATTTT

J: TRBJ1-5
D: .
V: TRBV6-1
size: few
CDR3: CASRAIGQPQHF
DNA: TGTGCCAGCAGAGCCATTGGTCAGCCCCAGCATTTT

J: TRBJ1-2
D: .
V: TRBV7-8
size: .
CDR3: CASSALGRGDILNYGYTF
DNA: TGTGCCAGCAGCGCCTTAGGCCGGGGAGACATACTTAACTATGGCTACACCTTC

J: TRBJ2-1
D: TRBD1
V: TRBV5-1
size: .
CDR3: CASSLGDRGRNEQFF
DNA: TGCGCCAGCAGCTTGGGGGACAGGGGGCGAAATGAGCAGTTCTTC

J: TRBJ2-3
D: .
V: TRBV6-1
size: .
CDR3: CASSEASRDLDTQYF
DNA: TGTGCCAGCAGTGAAGCTAGCCGGGACTTAGATACGCAGTATTTT

J: TRBJ2-7
D: TRBD2
V: TRBV5-1
size: .
CDR3: CASSPGSSGIYEQYF
DNA: TGCGCCAGCAGCCCGGGTTCTAGCGGAATCTACGAGCAGTACTTC

J: TRBJ2-5
D: .
V: TRBV23-1
size: .
CDR3: CASSRTVSTQYF
DNA: TGCGCCAGCAGTCGGACAGTTTCCACCCAGTACTTC

J: TRBJ2-1
D: TRBD2
V: TRBV29-1
size: .
CDR3: CSVGFLAGVNEQFF
DNA: TGCAGCGTTGGTTTCCTAGCGGGAGTGAATGAGCAGTTCTTC

J: TRBJ1-5
D: .
V: TRBV7-8
size: .
CDR3: CASSPARGASNQPQHF
DNA: TGTGCCAGCAGCCCCGCCCGGGGGGCAAGCAATCAGCCCCAGCATTTT

J: TRBJ1-4
D: TRBD1
V: TRBV18
size: .
CDR3: CASRPGQMNEKLFF
DNA: TGTGCCAGCCGCCCGGGACAGATGAATGAAAAACTGTTTTTT

J: TRBJ2-2
D: TRBD2
V: TRBV5-4
size: .
CDR3: CASSLGLAGDTGELFF
DNA: TGTGCCAGCAGCTTGGGCCTAGCGGGAGACACCGGGGAGCTGTTTTTT

J: TRBJ2-5
D: TRBD1
V: TRBV9
size: .
CDR3: CASSVGDRGRWETQYF
DNA: TGTGCCAGCAGCGTAGGGGACAGGGGGCGGTGGGAGACCCAGTACTTC

J: TRBJ1-1
D: .
V: TRBV7-3
size: .
CDR3: CASSGLENTEAFF
DNA: TGTGCCAGCTCGGGACTCGAAAACACTGAAGCTTTCTTT

J: TRBJ1-6
D: .
V: TRBV7-2
size: .
CDR3: CASSLGGGLDSPLHF
DNA: TGTGCCAGCAGCTTAGGAGGCGGTTTGGATTCACCCCTCCACTTT

J: TRBJ1-6
D: .
V: TRBV7-9
size: .
CDR3: CASSFTGNDSPLHF
DNA: TGTGCCAGCAGCTTTACAGGGAACGATTCACCCCTCCACTTT

J: TRBJ1-2
D: .
V: TRBV7-8
size: .
CDR3: CASRPAGGDGYTF
DNA: TGTGCCAGCAGACCAGCGGGGGGTGATGGCTACACCTTC

J: TRBJ2-3
D: .
V: TRBV27
size: .
CDR3: CASSLFLGGTQYF
DNA: TGTGCCAGCAGTTTATTTCTGGGAGGTACGCAGTATTTT

J: TRBJ1-6
D: TRBD1
V: TRBV4-1
size: few
CDR3: CASSQESGGGVRSPLHF
DNA: TGCGCCAGCAGCCAAGAATCCGGAGGGGGCGTACGTTCACCCCTCCACTTT

J: TRBJ2-1
D: TRBD1
V: TRBV5-6
size: .
CDR3: CASSLLGQTYNEQFF
DNA: TGTGCCAGCAGTCTGCTGGGACAGACCTACAATGAGCAGTTCTTC

J: TRBJ1-1
D: TRBD1
V: TRBV9
size: .
CDR3: CASSVGRGHTEAFF
DNA: TGTGCCAGCAGCGTAGGAAGGGGGCACACTGAAGCTTTCTTT